A selection of T cell receptor beta chains follows, all from one sample in a study of identical twins. TCRdb recomputed calls from the 5' RACE reads with MiXCR, one row per CDR3 protein. The table records some 660,000 distinct CDR3 sequences, under 9% of them present only once. These sequences were also reported in another study, on yellow fever vaccine responses in identical twins.

Sequenced material: PBMCs. These receptors originate from a woman aged 18-29 years in good health. The CDR3 runs from the conserved cysteine through the conserved F or W. D genes are given only for firm matches. The size of a clone is reported for some rows only, either as once, few or many, or as a class for expanded clones.

v_call,d_call,clone_size,j_call,cdr3_nt,cdr3_aa
TRBV20-1,TRBD2,few,TRBJ2-7,TGCAGTGCTAGAGATCAGGCTAGCGGTGCGCCCTACGAGCAGTACTTC,CSARDQASGAPYEQYF
TRBV4-3,NA,few,TRBJ2-3,TGCGCCAGCAGCCAAGATCAGCCAGGCTCCACAGATACGCAGTATTTT,CASSQDQPGSTDTQYF
TRBV4-3,NA,many,TRBJ1-1,TGCGCCAGCAGCCAAGGGGAGAGAACTGAAGCTTTCTTT,CASSQGERTEAFF
TRBV6-1,NA,NA,TRBJ2-7,TGTGCCAGCAGTCTAGGACTTCGGCAGGCAAATTCCTATGAGCAGTACTTC,CASSLGLRQANSYEQYF
TRBV28,NA,few,TRBJ2-3,TGTGCCAGCAGTTTAATACAAGGGTTCGCGATCACTAGCACAGATACGCAGTATTTT,CASSLIQGFAITSTDTQYF
TRBV5-1,NA,few,TRBJ2-3,TGCGCCAGCAGCCCTCTAGCGCTCGGGGTCACAGATACGCAGTATTTT,CASSPLALGVTDTQYF
TRBV12-3/TRBV12-4,NA,many,TRBJ2-7,TGTGCCAGCAGGCAGGGGTCGGCCTACGAGCAGTACTTC,CASRQGSAYEQYF
TRBV3-1,NA,NA,TRBJ1-3,TGTGCCAGCAGCCAAGATACGGGGCCTGGAAACACCATATATTTT,CASSQDTGPGNTIYF
TRBV29-1,TRBD2,many,TRBJ2-1,TGCAGCGTTGAAGATCATAACGAAAGCGGGAGAAGTGAGCAGTTCTTC,CSVEDHNESGRSEQFF
TRBV30,NA,NA,TRBJ2-3,TGTGCCTGGAGTGTGGGTACAGATACGCAGTATTTT,CAWSVGTDTQYF
TRBV3-1,TRBD1,NA,TRBJ2-3,TGTGCCAGCAGCCAGGACAGGGGGCTCAAAACAGATACGCAGTATTTT,CASSQDRGLKTDTQYF
TRBV14,TRBD2,many,TRBJ2-2,TGTGCCAGCAGCCCCCGGCTAGCGGGGTCCGGGGAGCTGTTTTTT,CASSPRLAGSGELFF
TRBV29-1,NA,few,TRBJ1-1,TGCAGCGTTCAAGAATGGGGCACTGAAGCTTTCTTT,CSVQEWGTEAFF
TRBV27,TRBD2,NA,TRBJ2-5,TGTGCCAGCAGCTACGTGGCGGGAGCGGGGGAGACCCAGTACTTC,CASSYVAGAGETQYF
TRBV28,NA,NA,TRBJ2-3,TGTGCCAGCAGGGCTCCGGCCGGGGGTACGCAGTATTTT,CASRAPAGGTQYF
TRBV6-2/TRBV6-3,NA,few,TRBJ2-5,TGTGCCAGCAGTTACTCACTCCGGGACCTCCAAGAGACCCAGTACTTC,CASSYSLRDLQETQYF
TRBV9,NA,many,TRBJ2-6,TGTGCCAGCAGCGCGATAGGGGAATTCTCTGGGGCCAACGTCCTGACTTTC,CASSAIGEFSGANVLTF
TRBV20-1,NA,NA,TRBJ2-7,TGCAGTGCTAGCACTGATGGGTCAACCTACGAGCAGTACTTC,CSASTDGSTYEQYF
TRBV5-1,NA,few,TRBJ2-3,TGCGCCAGCAGCTTGATCGGGGCCACTAGCACAGATACGCAGTATTTT,CASSLIGATSTDTQYF
TRBV12-3/TRBV12-4,NA,few,TRBJ2-7,TGTGCCAGCAGTACGAGACAGTCAAGCGTCGAGCAGTACTTC,CASSTRQSSVEQYF
TRBV4-3,NA,few,TRBJ1-1,TGCGCCAGCAGCCAAGATCGGGGGCTAGGGAACACTGAAGCTTTCTTT,CASSQDRGLGNTEAFF
TRBV7-2,NA,few,TRBJ2-2,TGTGCCAGCAGCTTAGTTTTCACCGGGGAGCTGTTTTTT,CASSLVFTGELFF
TRBV4-3,TRBD2,NA,TRBJ2-2,TGCGCCAGCAGCCAAGATACTAGCGGGAGCGCCGGGGAGCTGTTTTTT,CASSQDTSGSAGELFF
TRBV21-1,NA,few,TRBJ2-7,TGTGCCAGCAGCAGTGAGGGAGACAGGGGCTACGAGCAGTACTTC,CASSSEGDRGYEQYF
TRBV7-9,TRBD1,few,TRBJ2-1,TGTGCCAGCAGCTTATCTGGGGTCGCAGTTGTCACAGGGGAGTTCTTC,CASSLSGVAVVTGEFF
TRBV5-6,TRBD2,few,TRBJ2-5,TGTGCCAGCAGCTTCCGCGCGCGGGGGGCCGAGGAGACCCAGTACTTC,CASSFRARGAEETQYF
TRBV12-3/TRBV12-4,NA,NA,TRBJ2-7,TGTGCCAGCAGATCCTCCACCTACTACGAGCAGTACTTC,CASRSSTYYEQYF
TRBV12-3/TRBV12-4,TRBD2,NA,TRBJ2-7,TGTGCCAGCAGAATCACTAGCGGCTCCTACGAGCAGTACTTC,CASRITSGSYEQYF